This TCR beta chain was captured by sequencing in a study of CD8+ T cells in alopecia areata. On the study more broadly: Treated patients received oral tofacitinib, 5 to 10 mg twice daily.

This CDR3 spans 14 amino acids. V shed 1 base and J shed 6 bases, with 11 bases lying between them. CDR1 MGHRA and CDR2 YSYEKL come from the germline V gene. Reverse transcribed after extraction, RNA yielded cDNA as the sequencing template. Repertoires were generated with immunoSEQ multiplex PCR, while TCRdb's copy carries only in-frame clones and drops some. The table records some 240,000 clones, approximately 52% of them present only once. This clone has only a few counts. The chain couples TRBV4-1 to TRBJ2-3; D uncertain. The source of this sequence is a human donor with alopecia areata. The material was CD4+ T cells sorted from blood, obtained at week 0. The CDR3, as DNA: TGCGCCAGCAGCCAAGTTAACCTATTGGATACGCAGTATTTT. It translates to CASSQVNLLDTQYF.